This T cell receptor (beta chain) was captured in a study of blood T cell repertoires in COVID-19. Turning to the study itself: From T cells, B-cell-depleted T cells, or PBMCs came the material, which was cDNA or gDNA.

Between the trimmed V and J ends, which lost 6 bases and 0 bases, there was a span of 10 bases. From germline, CDR1 is SGHNT and CDR2 YYREEE (reference sequence). The length of the CDR3 is 14 residues. Sequenced by immunoSEQ multiplex PCR; TCRdb stores in-frame clones only, minus some. The sample holds 200,000 or so clones, roughly nine tenths seen once. Individuals aged 18 to 89 years were recruited from about two dozen US areas. Cohort assignment relied on participant-reported clinical history. This sequence joins TRBV5-4 and TRBJ1-5, with a possible D match to TRBD1 (5 bases). The TCR comes from a man aged 30 to 45 who had recovered from COVID-19. Material for sequencing was PBMCs or T cells enriched from blood (not recorded which). The CDR3 loop is CASTSRGSNQPQHF. CDR3 in DNA: TGTGCCAGCACGAGTAGGGGTAGCAATCAGCCCCAGCATTTT. Together with reference TRBV5-4 and TRBJ1-5, the CDR3 gives the full variable domain: ETGVTQSPTHLIKTRGQQVTLRCSSQSGHNTVSWYQQALGQGPQFIFQYYREEENGRGNFPPRFSGLQFPNYSSELNVNALELDDSALYLCASTSRGSNQPQHFGDGTRLSIL.